The 7 T cell receptor beta chains below come from one sample, sequenced in a study of cytomegalovirus exposure and HLA in healthy donors. The PCR used 60 Vbeta and 13 Jbeta primers. Profiling relied on immunoSEQ multiplex PCR, and the TCRdb table lists in-frame clones only, not all of them. This table holds about 240,000 clones, over 70% found once. The source material was PBMCs. These receptors were collected from a woman aged 55-69 years in good health and CMV-seropositive.

This clone was seen a single time. Here the CDR3 reads CASSLGPQGNEQFF. For the CDR3, the DNA is TGCGCCAGCAGCTTGGGGCCGCAGGGCAATGAGCAGTTCTTC. The chain couples TRBV5-1 to TRBJ2-1; possibly TRBD1 for D (5 bases). Germline CDR1 reads SGHRS; CDR2 reads YFSETQ. The ends were cut back, 0 bases at V and 6 bases at J, with 10 bases in the middle. This CDR3 is 14 amino acids long.

This rearrangement joins TRBV7-9 to TRBJ2-1, with 7 positions matching TRBD2. The CDR3 covers 13 residues. V was pared by 5 bases and J by 7 bases, with 5 bases of the junction left unmatched. The V gene's germline CDR1 is SEHNR and CDR2 FQNEAQ (reference sequence). In DNA form, the CDR3 reads TGTGCCAGCAGCCAACCCGGGGGGAATGAGCAGTTCTTC. Translating it yields CASSQPGGNEQFF.

The V and J genes are TRBV10-1 and TRBJ2-7; D might be TRBD1 (5 bases). This CDR3 region has 14 residues. Trimming removed 3 bases at V and 5 bases at J, with 14 bases between. CDR1 is WNHNN and CDR2 is SYGVQD in the germline V gene (reference sequence). CDR3 nucleotide sequence: TGCGCCAGCAGTGATATCCCCAGGGCCAACGAGCAGTACTTC. This translates into CASSDIPRANEQYF.

The chain links TRBV5-5 to TRBJ2-7; 11 nucleotides agree with TRBD2. Germline values: CDR1 SGHKS, CDR2 YYEKEE (reference sequence). The CDR3 extends over 14 amino acids. The V segment lost 0 bases and the J segment 7 bases; nucleotides outside the gene matches: 3. In nucleotides, the CDR3 is TGTGCCAGCAGCTTGGGGGGACTAGCGGCGGAGCAGTACTTC. Translating it yields CASSLGGLAAEQYF.

This clone came up once. The chain couples TRBV5-6 to TRBJ1-2, with TRBD1 matching over 7 bases. Looked up from germline, CDR1 is SGHDT and CDR2 is YYEEEE. The CDR3 contains 15 residues. Trimming took 2 bases from V and 7 from J; bases not matched to a gene: 11. CDR3 region: CASSLQEGALSGYTF. DNA of the CDR3: TGTGCCAGCAGCTTACAGGAGGGGGCTTTAAGTGGCTACACCTTC.

V is TRBV6-5 and J is TRBJ1-5, with D perhaps TRBD1 (5 bases). V was pared by 7 bases and J by 1 base, with 14 bases between. Looked up from germline, CDR1 is MNHEY and CDR2 is SVGAGI. This CDR3 comprises 15 residues. The CDR3 reads CASKNGGGSNQPQHF. CDR3 sequence (DNA): TGTGCCAGCAAAAACGGGGGAGGGAGCAATCAGCCCCAGCATTTT.

The chain couples TRBV2 to TRBJ1-1, with D tentatively TRBD1 (5 bases). Germline lookup yields CDR1 SNHLY and CDR2 FYNNEI. The CDR3 runs to 12 residues. Trimming took 0 bases from V and 8 from J, leaving 7 bases between them. CDR3 nucleotide sequence: TGTGCCAGCAGTGAAGCGGGGGGGGAAGCTTTCTTT. Protein product: CASSEAGGEAFF. Full variable domain (outside the CDR3, taken from reference TRBV2 and TRBJ1-1): EPEVTQTPSHQVTQMGQEVILRCVPISNHLYFYWYRQILGQKVEFLVSFYNNEISEKSEIFDDQFSVERPDGSNFTLKIRSTKLEDSAMYFCASSEAGGEAFFGQGTRLTVV.